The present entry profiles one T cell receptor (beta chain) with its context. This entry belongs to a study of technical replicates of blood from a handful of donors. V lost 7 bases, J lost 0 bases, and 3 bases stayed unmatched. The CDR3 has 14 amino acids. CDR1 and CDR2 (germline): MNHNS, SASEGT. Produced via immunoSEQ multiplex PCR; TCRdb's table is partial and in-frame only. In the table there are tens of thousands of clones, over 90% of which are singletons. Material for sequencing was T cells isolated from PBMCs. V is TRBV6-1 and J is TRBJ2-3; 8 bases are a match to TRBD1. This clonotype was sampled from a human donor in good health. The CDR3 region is CASTRTGSTDTQYF. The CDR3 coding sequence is TGTGCCAGCACTCGGACAGGGAGCACAGATACGCAGTATTTT.